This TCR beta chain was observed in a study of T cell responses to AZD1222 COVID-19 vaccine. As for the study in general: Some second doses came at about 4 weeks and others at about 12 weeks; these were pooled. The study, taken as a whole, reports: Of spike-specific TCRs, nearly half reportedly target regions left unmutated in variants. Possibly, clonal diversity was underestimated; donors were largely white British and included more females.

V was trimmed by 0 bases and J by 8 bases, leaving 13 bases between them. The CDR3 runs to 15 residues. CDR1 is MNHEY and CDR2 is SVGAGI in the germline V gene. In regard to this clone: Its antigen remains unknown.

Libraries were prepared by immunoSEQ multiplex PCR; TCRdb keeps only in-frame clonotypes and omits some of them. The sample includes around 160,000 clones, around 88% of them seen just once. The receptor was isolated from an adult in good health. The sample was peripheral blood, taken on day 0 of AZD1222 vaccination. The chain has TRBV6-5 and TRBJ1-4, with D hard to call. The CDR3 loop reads CASSYSMMGGEKLFF. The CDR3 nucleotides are TGTGCCAGCAGTTACTCGATGATGGGTGGGGAAAAACTGTTTTTT.